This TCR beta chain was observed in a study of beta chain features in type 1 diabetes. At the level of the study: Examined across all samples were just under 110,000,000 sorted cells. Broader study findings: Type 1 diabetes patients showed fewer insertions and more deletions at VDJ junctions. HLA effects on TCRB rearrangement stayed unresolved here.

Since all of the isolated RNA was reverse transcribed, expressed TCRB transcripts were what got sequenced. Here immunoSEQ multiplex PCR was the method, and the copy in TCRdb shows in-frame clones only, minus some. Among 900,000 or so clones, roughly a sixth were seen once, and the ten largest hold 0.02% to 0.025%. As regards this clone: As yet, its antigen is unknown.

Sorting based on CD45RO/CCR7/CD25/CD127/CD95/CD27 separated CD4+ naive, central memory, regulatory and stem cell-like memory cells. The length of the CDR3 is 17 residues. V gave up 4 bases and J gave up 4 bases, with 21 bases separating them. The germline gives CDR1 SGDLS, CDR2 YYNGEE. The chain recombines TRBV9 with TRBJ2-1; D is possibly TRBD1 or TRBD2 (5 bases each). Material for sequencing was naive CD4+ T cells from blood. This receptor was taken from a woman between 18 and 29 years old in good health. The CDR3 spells CASSPGPSGLEYNEQFF. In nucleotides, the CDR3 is TGTGCCAGCAGCCCGGGACCGAGCGGCCTAGAGTACAATGAGCAGTTCTTC.